The clone carrying this TCR beta chain is judged medium-sized. The target antigen is unknown. The CDR3 runs 14 residues. Trimming removed 0 bases at V and 5 bases at J, with 11 bases between. The V gene's germline CDR1 is KGHSH and CDR2 LQKENI. The authors prepared the TCRbeta library with unique molecular identifiers. One entry per CDR3 protein, called by TCRdb with MiXCR from the PCR reads. This table has 7,500 to 8,500 distinct CDR3 sequences, approximately 31% appearing once. The data derive from a study of T-cell reconstitution after alpha-beta-depleted transplantation in children. General study points: Reported findings indicate that, about two months after transplant, alpha-beta T cells came from several hundred expanded clones, which were derived from non-depleted graft cells. The authors attributed T-cell counts and diversity one year after transplant mostly to newly produced T cells.

V gene TRBV18 combines with J gene TRBJ2-7; weak D call: TRBD2 (6 bases). Sequences were derived from peripheral blood, sampled 60 days after TCRalphabeta/CD19-depleted stem cell transplant. The TCR sequence derives from a boy under two years old who had a stem cell transplant for SCID, so the T cells may come from the graft donor. CDR3 loop: CASSPPQGGDEQYF. The CDR3 nucleotides are TGTGCCAGCTCACCACCTCAAGGAGGGGACGAGCAGTACTTC.